What follows describes a single T cell receptor (beta chain). The V and J ends lost 1 base and 7 bases, in that order; junction bases with no gene match: 5. CDR3 length: 15 residues. This sample stems from a study of early T cells in non-severe SARS-CoV-2 infection. TCRdb recomputed calls from the 5' RACE reads with MiXCR, one row per CDR3 protein. The sample lists under 85,000 distinct CDR3 sequences, 9% to 14% occurring once. This chain joins TRBV12-3 or TRBV12-4 and TRBJ2-2; 8 bases fit TRBD1. Input material: whole blood. This clonotype was obtained from an adult who was a healthcare worker with PCR-confirmed SARS-CoV-2 infection or an uninfected control (not recorded which). The DNA for the CDR3 is TGTGCCAGCAGTTTAGGAGGACAGGGCGGCGGGGAGCTGTTTTTT. It translates to CASSLGGQGGGELFF.